This T cell receptor beta chain is drawn from a study of blood T cell repertoires in COVID-19. At the level of the study: COVID-19 samples from acute and convalescent phases originated in the United States, Italy and Spain. The cDNA or gDNA used as material had been derived from T cells, B-cell-depleted T cells, or PBMCs.

In the authors' methods: Estimation of nucleated cell counts was performed using reference gene primer amplification. Sequencing used immunoSEQ multiplex PCR; TCRdb keeps in-frame clones, though not all of them. Clonal size and the V and J genes are those of that table, whereas D and trimming came from the DNA. The repertoire holds over 130,000 clones, with roughly 73% as singletons. This CDR3 contains 14 residues. Germline loops: CDR1 SGHDT, CDR2 YYEEEE. V lost 0 bases and J 0 bases, leaving 4 bases between the germline ends. Sequencing was performed on peripheral blood. The clonotype originates from a woman aged 50 to 60 with active or convalescent COVID-19. The chain combines TRBV5-6 with TRBJ1-3; D gene ambiguous. This CDR3 reads CASSLVRSGNTIYF. CDR3 nucleotide sequence: TGTGCCAGCAGCTTGGTGCGCTCTGGAAACACCATATATTTT.